This TCR beta chain was recorded in a study of PD-1 blockade in classical Hodgkin lymphoma. Study-wide findings and caveats: With respect to the repertoire differences, their causes, possibly disease activity or prior therapy, remain undefined. Newly diagnosed patients were reported to start with lower TCR diversity than healthy donors.

A word on this clone: Its antigen is undetermined.

CDR1 is MNHEY, CDR2 SMNVEV, per germline (reference sequence). The CDR3 has 14 residues. With 2 bases removed from V and 0 bases from J, the gap between germline ends came to 6 bases. Regarding time point: newly diagnosed, previously untreated cHL patient sample. Purified CD4+ T cells were obtained from thawed PBMCs through magnetic negative selection. Comparator PBMCs were from newly diagnosed, untreated classical Hodgkin lymphoma. Sequenced by immunoSEQ multiplex PCR; TCRdb stores in-frame clones only, minus some. Of fewer than 35,000 clones listed, 88% are singletons. Specimen: CD4+ T cells from blood. The receptor comes from a human donor with classical Hodgkin lymphoma. The chain combines TRBV27 with TRBJ2-3; the D is unclear. This CDR3 reads CASSLRRSTDTQYF. DNA of the CDR3: TGTGCCAGCAGTTTACGGCGGAGCACAGATACGCAGTATTTT.